Listed below are T cell receptor beta chains from one sample, sequenced in a study of T cells after yellow fever vaccination. TCRdb reprocessed the 5' RACE reads with MiXCR, giving one entry per CDR3 protein. In the table there are approximately 300,000 distinct CDR3 sequences, 10% to 15% of which are singletons. The source material was CD4+ T cells sorted from PBMCs, sampled 45 days after the yellow fever booster vaccination. Receptor source: a man aged 30-40 years who received the YFV17D yellow fever vaccine. CDR3s include the opening cysteine and the closing phenylalanine or tryptophan. Each record gives: V gene, J gene, clone size, D gene, CDR3 protein, CDR3 DNA. A D gene is named only where the DNA matches it firmly. The listing skips clone size in some rows; elsewhere it reads once, few, many or a size class.

v_call: TRBV5-4; j_call: TRBJ2-5; clone_size: few; d_call: TRBD2; cdr3_aa: CASSRTSGEQETQYF; cdr3_nt: TGTGCCAGCAGCCGGACTAGCGGGGAACAAGAGACCCAGTACTTC
v_call: TRBV7-2; j_call: TRBJ1-2; clone_size: few; d_call: .; cdr3_aa: CASSLANDGTRGGYTF; cdr3_nt: TGTGCCAGCAGCTTAGCAAATGACGGCACGCGTGGCGGCTACACCTTC
v_call: TRBV15; j_call: TRBJ2-7; clone_size: few; d_call: TRBD1; cdr3_aa: CATSMRQGYEQYF; cdr3_nt: TGTGCCACCAGCATGAGACAGGGCTACGAGCAGTACTTC
v_call: TRBV5-5; j_call: TRBJ2-1; clone_size: .; d_call: .; cdr3_aa: CASSLDSRGYNEQFF; cdr3_nt: TGTGCCAGCAGCTTAGATTCCCGGGGCTACAATGAGCAGTTCTTC
v_call: TRBV7-9; j_call: TRBJ2-7; clone_size: few; d_call: TRBD2; cdr3_aa: CASGPGTSGGLGQYF; cdr3_nt: TGTGCCAGCGGTCCCGGGACTAGCGGGGGGCTGGGGCAGTACTTC
v_call: TRBV6-4; j_call: TRBJ1-5; clone_size: .; d_call: .; cdr3_aa: CASRLGGFQPQHF; cdr3_nt: TGTGCCAGCAGGCTCGGGGGTTTTCAGCCCCAGCATTTT
v_call: TRBV24-1; j_call: TRBJ2-1; clone_size: few; d_call: TRBD2; cdr3_aa: CATSDLSLAGGNNEQFF; cdr3_nt: TGTGCCACCAGTGATTTGTCACTAGCGGGAGGGAACAATGAGCAGTTCTTC
v_call: TRBV7-2; j_call: TRBJ2-3; clone_size: many; d_call: .; cdr3_aa: CASSLAARPADTQYF; cdr3_nt: TGTGCCAGCAGCTTAGCGGCGAGGCCAGCAGATACGCAGTATTTT
v_call: TRBV7-7; j_call: TRBJ2-5; clone_size: .; d_call: .; cdr3_aa: CASSPGLAPGETQYF; cdr3_nt: TGTGCCAGCAGCCCGGGACTCGCGCCGGGAGAGACCCAGTACTTC
v_call: TRBV7-2; j_call: TRBJ2-3; clone_size: .; d_call: .; cdr3_aa: CASSYAGSRATDTQYF; cdr3_nt: TGTGCCAGCAGCTACGCGGGTTCTAGGGCCACAGATACGCAGTATTTT
v_call: TRBV29-1; j_call: TRBJ2-7; clone_size: .; d_call: .; cdr3_aa: CSVLVSEQYF; cdr3_nt: TGCAGCGTCCTAGTATCCGAGCAGTACTTC
v_call: TRBV5-6; j_call: TRBJ2-3; clone_size: .; d_call: TRBD2; cdr3_aa: CASSPVGLAGGDTQYF; cdr3_nt: TGTGCCAGCAGCCCGGTGGGACTAGCGGGAGGAGATACGCAGTATTTT
v_call: TRBV10-3; j_call: TRBJ2-1; clone_size: few; d_call: TRBD2; cdr3_aa: CATTGGALGYNEQFF; cdr3_nt: TGTGCCACAACCGGGGGGGCCCTCGGGTACAATGAGCAGTTCTTC
v_call: TRBV3-1; j_call: TRBJ2-5; clone_size: .; d_call: TRBD1; cdr3_aa: CASSRSRSRGLKTQYF; cdr3_nt: TGTGCCAGCAGCCGTTCGCGGTCAAGGGGGCTGAAGACCCAGTACTTC
v_call: TRBV7-2; j_call: TRBJ2-3; clone_size: few; d_call: TRBD2; cdr3_aa: CASSPSGRWTDTQYF; cdr3_nt: TGTGCCAGCAGCCCTAGCGGGAGGTGGACAGATACGCAGTATTTT
v_call: TRBV5-1; j_call: TRBJ2-5; clone_size: .; d_call: .; cdr3_aa: CASVPRGQGETQYF; cdr3_nt: TGCGCCAGCGTCCCCCGGGGCCAAGGAGAGACCCAGTACTTC
v_call: TRBV11-2; j_call: TRBJ2-5; clone_size: .; d_call: TRBD2; cdr3_aa: CASSSSLTSGQETQYF; cdr3_nt: TGTGCCAGCAGCTCTAGTCTTACTAGCGGGCAAGAGACCCAGTACTTC
v_call: TRBV27; j_call: TRBJ2-7; clone_size: few; d_call: TRBD2; cdr3_aa: CASSLTGLTPYEQYF; cdr3_nt: TGTGCCAGCAGTTTAACGGGACTAACCCCCTACGAGCAGTACTTC
v_call: TRBV10-3; j_call: TRBJ2-1; clone_size: many; d_call: TRBD1; cdr3_aa: CAITGTGTGDEQFF; cdr3_nt: TGTGCCATCACCGGAACCGGGACAGGGGATGAGCAGTTCTTC
v_call: TRBV5-1; j_call: TRBJ1-2; clone_size: few; d_call: .; cdr3_aa: CASSVTAGGYGYTF; cdr3_nt: TGCGCCAGCAGCGTCACGGCGGGGGGCTATGGCTACACCTTC
v_call: TRBV5-1; j_call: TRBJ2-1; clone_size: .; d_call: TRBD2; cdr3_aa: CASSFSRTSGSRDEQFF; cdr3_nt: TGCGCCAGCAGCTTCTCCCGGACTAGCGGGAGTCGAGATGAGCAGTTCTTC
v_call: TRBV20-1; j_call: TRBJ1-6; clone_size: .; d_call: TRBD1; cdr3_aa: CSARGGTDNSPLHF; cdr3_nt: TGCAGTGCTAGAGGAGGGACAGATAATTCACCCCTCCACTTT
v_call: TRBV20-1; j_call: TRBJ2-4; clone_size: .; d_call: TRBD2; cdr3_aa: CSARDTRGSAKNIQYF; cdr3_nt: TGCAGTGCTAGAGATACTCGCGGGAGTGCCAAAAACATTCAGTACTTC
v_call: TRBV18; j_call: TRBJ2-5; clone_size: .; d_call: .; cdr3_aa: CASSPLGQETQYF; cdr3_nt: TGTGCCAGCTCACCACTGGGGCAAGAGACCCAGTACTTC
v_call: TRBV12-3/TRBV12-4; j_call: TRBJ1-1; clone_size: .; d_call: .; cdr3_aa: CASTFPLGEAFF; cdr3_nt: TGTGCCAGCACCTTTCCTCTTGGTGAAGCTTTCTTT
v_call: TRBV20-1; j_call: TRBJ2-1; clone_size: many; d_call: .; cdr3_aa: CSARVVSTNEQFF; cdr3_nt: TGCAGTGCTAGAGTAGTGTCTACAAATGAGCAGTTCTTC
v_call: TRBV5-1; j_call: TRBJ1-3; clone_size: .; d_call: .; cdr3_aa: CASSLSLGPGNTIYF; cdr3_nt: TGCGCCAGCAGCTTGAGCCTCGGCCCTGGAAACACCATATATTTT
v_call: TRBV24-1; j_call: TRBJ2-3; clone_size: few; d_call: .; cdr3_aa: CATSDTMRYTDTQYF; cdr3_nt: TGTGCCACCAGTGATACTATGCGGTACACAGATACGCAGTATTTT
v_call: TRBV10-3; j_call: TRBJ2-5; clone_size: few; d_call: TRBD2; cdr3_aa: CAISSPPGLGRTETQYF; cdr3_nt: TGTGCCATCAGTTCACCTCCGGGACTAGGGCGAACAGAGACCCAGTACTTC
v_call: TRBV5-1; j_call: TRBJ2-1; clone_size: .; d_call: .; cdr3_aa: CASHSGQLYNEQFF; cdr3_nt: TGCGCCAGCCACAGCGGACAACTCTACAATGAGCAGTTCTTC
v_call: TRBV20-1; j_call: TRBJ2-3; clone_size: few; d_call: .; cdr3_aa: CSARDPSVNTDTQYF; cdr3_nt: TGCAGTGCCAGGGATCCTAGCGTTAACACAGATACGCAGTATTTT
v_call: TRBV11-2; j_call: TRBJ2-1; clone_size: few; d_call: .; cdr3_aa: CASSTRGVGLGSYNEQFF; cdr3_nt: TGTGCCAGCAGTACCAGGGGGGTGGGACTAGGCTCCTACAATGAGCAGTTCTTC
v_call: TRBV7-2; j_call: TRBJ2-7; clone_size: .; d_call: TRBD2; cdr3_aa: CASNLGGPYEQYF; cdr3_nt: TGTGCCAGCAACCTGGGAGGGCCGTACGAGCAGTACTTC
v_call: TRBV20-1; j_call: TRBJ2-1; clone_size: few; d_call: .; cdr3_aa: CSAREYNEQFF; cdr3_nt: TGCAGTGCTAGAGAGTACAATGAGCAGTTCTTC
v_call: TRBV6-5; j_call: TRBJ2-1; clone_size: .; d_call: TRBD2; cdr3_aa: CASSYLSGTYYNEQFF; cdr3_nt: TGTGCCAGCAGTTACCTTAGCGGGACATACTACAATGAGCAGTTCTTC
v_call: TRBV21-1; j_call: TRBJ2-1; clone_size: .; d_call: .; cdr3_aa: CASRFPRAGNEQFF; cdr3_nt: TGTGCCAGCCGATTTCCGAGGGCGGGAAATGAGCAGTTCTTC
v_call: TRBV9; j_call: TRBJ2-5; clone_size: once; d_call: .; cdr3_aa: CASVDSMRDRLNF; cdr3_nt: TGTGCCAGCGTAGATTCTATGAGAGACAGGCTGAACTTC
v_call: TRBV9; j_call: TRBJ2-1; clone_size: .; d_call: .; cdr3_aa: CASSAPRAGQYNEQFF; cdr3_nt: TGTGCCAGCAGCGCTCCCCGTGCGGGGCAATACAATGAGCAGTTCTTC
v_call: TRBV9; j_call: TRBJ2-1; clone_size: .; d_call: .; cdr3_aa: CASGGESGTYNEQFF; cdr3_nt: TGTGCCAGCGGAGGGGAGTCTGGGACCTACAATGAGCAGTTCTTC